This TCR beta chain was captured in a study of multiple sclerosis patients with progressive multifocal leukoencephalopathy. Study-level points and caveats: Lower normalized Shannon entropy suggested reduced TRB diversity in most PML patients.

About this clone itself: The antigen remains unidentified.

Libraries were prepared by immunoSEQ multiplex PCR; TCRdb keeps only in-frame clonotypes and omits some of them. The sample holds approximately 35,000 clones, roughly 87% seen once. CDR1 is SGHVS, CDR2 FQNEAQ, per germline. Trimming removed 5 bases at V and 4 bases at J, with 14 bases between. The CDR3 sequence is 14 residues long. Time point described: time of PML onset. Between roughly 15 and 56 months of natalizumab therapy passed before PML developed in these natalizumab-treated patients. All PML patients were female, and all patients had earlier interferon beta. At PML onset, T3 blood samples were taken.

The sequence was obtained from a human donor with progressive multifocal leukoencephalopathy. The source material was PBMCs, sampled from a patient treated with natalizumab. The V call is TRBV7-8, the J call TRBJ1-2; D is possibly TRBD1 (6 bases). CDR3 loop: CASSRGGQLYGYTF. The CDR3 DNA reads TGTGCCAGCAGCCGGGGAGGACAGCTCTATGGCTACACCTTC.